The sequence of this T cell receptor (beta chain) was determined in a study of patients and donors after allogeneic stem cell transplantation. A remark on this clonotype: The conserved final phenylalanine or tryptophan is absent from the CDR3, which likely points to a read error.

This CDR3 has 15 residues. The V gene's germline CDR1 is MGHRA and CDR2 YSYEKL. Trimming at V came to 4 bases and at J to 7 bases, leaving 6 bases not matched to a gene. TCRdb redid the calling of the RT-PCR reads with MiXCR, one entry per CDR3 protein. The table has about 960,000 distinct CDR3 sequences, roughly 18% seen once. The sequenced sample was blood, either unsorted or a sorted T cell fraction (not recorded which). The clonotype originates from a human donor who was either an allogeneic HSCT recipient or a stem cell or donor lymphocyte infusion donor (not recorded which). It is not recorded whose cells these are; they may come from a transplant donor. The chain employs TRBV4-1 and TRBJ2-1, with TRBD2 identical over 11 bases. The CDR3 is CASSPLAGGRNEQFY. The DNA for the CDR3 is TGCGCCAGCAGCCCCCTAGCGGGAGGTAGGAATGAGCAGTTCTAC.